Sequencing of this T cell receptor (beta chain) was carried out in a study of blood T cells in healthy people across ages. Study findings and constraints: Greater diversity and more naive CD4+ cells were seen in long-lived donors than in aged donors.

CDR3 length equals 11 residues. In germline, CDR1 is KGHSH, CDR2 LQKENI. The ends were cut back, 2 bases at V and 6 bases at J, with 5 bases in the middle. Around 9 milliliters of peripheral blood were drawn from each donor into EDTA-treated tubes. With regard to this clonotype: Antigen specificity is unknown.

With a J-beta primer mix and a sample-barcoded 5' primer, a second PCR ran 7 to 11 cycles. Tagging of each cDNA molecule was performed by a template-switch adaptor with 12 random nucleotides. TCRdb reprocessed the 5' RACE reads with MiXCR, giving one entry per CDR3 protein. The sample records about 730,000 distinct CDR3 sequences, roughly 45% being singletons. Sequences were obtained from blood. The chain couples TRBV18 to TRBJ2-7; unclear D gene. The receptor's source is a woman in her sixties in good health. The DNA for the CDR3 is TGTGCCAGCTCACCAGAAGCCGAGCAGTACTTC. Translating gives CASSPEAEQYF.